This TCR beta chain was obtained from a study of regulatory T cells in long-lasting Graves disease (dated by TCRdb to the early 2020s). About the study as a whole: Patients with newly diagnosed Graves' disease had been on antithyroid drugs for under 3 months. Persistent Graves' disease patients were compared with newly diagnosed Graves' disease patients by peripheral blood TCR sequencing and RNA sequencing. The study took place in China and was registered as a clinical trial. TCR sequencing covered some 13 persistent and about 20 newly diagnosed Graves' disease patients, around 33 samples in total. Results and caveats for the whole study, not just this receptor: Peripheral blood alone was examined, since thyroid tissue, which constituted the primary lesion, could not be accessed. More public clonotypes were shared among persistent patients (roughly 3,000) than among newly diagnosed patients (roughly 1,000). Compared with newly diagnosed patients, persistent Graves' disease patients had lower TCR Shannon entropy and fewer highly expanded clones, which suggests clonal expansion. Only the TCR beta chain was sequenced and analyzed. Preferential use of TRBV28, TRBJ1-2 and TRBJ2-5 was observed in persistent disease, whereas TRBV20-1 and TRBJ2-1 were favored in newly diagnosed disease. As a limitation, the authors acknowledged that the small sample size may reduce accuracy.

The junction shows trimming of 4 bases on V and 2 bases on J, and the gene matches do not reach 4 bases of it. CDR3 length: 15 amino acids, cysteine to phenylalanine. CDR3 DNA only is kept here, 45 bases in frame from base 1. CDR1 and CDR2 were assigned from the germline V gene (reference sequence) as LNHNV and YYDKDF. Library creation used multiplex PCR. Instrument on record: Illumina HiSeq 4000. TCR beta libraries were built with iRepertoire HTBI primers and Arm-PCR amplification of CDR3 regions. Before sequencing, the PCR products went through gel purification. The study's own analysis went as follows. A total of roughly 58 TRBV and under 15 TRBJ segments were identified across samples and were used for gene usage analysis of CDR3 amino acid clonotypes. Filtered high-quality paired reads were merged into contigs using COPE and FqMerger. BLAST was used to align contigs to IMGT TRBV, TRBD and TRBJ reference genes, and CDR3 was defined according to IMGT. Highly expanded clones were defined as clonotypes with a frequency above 0.1%. Shannon entropy was used to measure repertoire diversity, and the Gini coefficient was used to measure V-J evenness. Public clonotypes were defined as clonotypes shared by more than one individual. TCRdb handled the public reads itself, with Q25 trimming in fastp and clone calling in MiXCR, and kept productive beta chains. Each CDR3 protein gets just one entry, which takes the most common genes and DNA from the rows behind it. The V and J calls reflect TCRdb's pipeline rather than the authors' work. This sample has about 540,000 distinct CDR3 sequences in its table, and around an eighth of those were observed once. The top ten hold roughly 9.7% of the sample.

Reading the label with the study, this specimen's time point is: newly diagnosed GD, antithyroid drugs for less than 3 months. RNA was extracted from PBMCs in TRIzol for both TCR sequencing and RNA sequencing. The diagnosis of Graves' disease followed American Thyroid Association guidelines. Recruitment of patients was carried out at an endocrinology department in Xi'an, China. Each patient gave roughly 10 milliliters of peripheral blood, collected in an EDTA anticoagulant tube. PBMCs were isolated by Ficoll Paque Plus density gradient separation without further T cell sorting. An Agilent 2100 Bioanalyzer and agarose gel were used to check RNA quality, while a NanoDrop 2000 measured RNA concentration. As for this clonotype: Its antigen is currently not known. No base quality information exists; no much larger clone differs at one position.

These records were also assigned to another study, of T cells in Graves' hyperthyroidism and ophthalmopathy. The second paper further reports: A patient counted as having stable Graves' hyperthyroidism if no progression to ophthalmopathy occurred over 18 months of follow-up. Hyperthyroidism patients were newly diagnosed, had a disease duration of under 2 months, and were aged 18 to 65 years. Any patient with an uncontrolled infection, another autoimmune disease, pregnancy or lactation was excluded. Diagnoses were established on the basis of clinical symptoms, serum thyroxine and TRAb, thyroid ultrasound, and orbital computed tomography. A first-round RT-PCR of the TCR CDR3 used the HTBI primer set with the Qiagen OneStep RT-PCR kit. Blood samples also contained most of the expanded thyroid clonotypes (frequency above 0.001), which suggests that blood repertoires may reflect thyroid immune responses. A model built on a 13 V-J signature distinguished ophthalmopathy from stable hyperthyroidism, reaching roughly 88% sensitivity and around 81% specificity in cross-validation and 80%/75% in testing. During validation, the model predicted progression to ophthalmopathy a median of roughly six months ahead of onset, with approximately 70% sensitivity and around 73% specificity. A discovery cohort of roughly 100 patients, about 40 with Graves' ophthalmopathy and 55 to 65 with stable Graves' hyperthyroidism, was used to find distinguishing TCR V-J signatures. An independent validation cohort of 18 to 20 hyperthyroidism patients and 17 patients who later progressed to ophthalmopathy tested prospective prediction of ophthalmopathy. For training and testing, the 95 to 100 patients in the discovery cohort were randomly divided in a 7:3 ratio. The study also compared thyroid tissue and blood T-cell repertoires from more than five Graves' hyperthyroidism patients. After sampling, hyperthyroidism patients received methimazole starting at 30 mg daily, and ophthalmopathy patients received high-dose intravenous methylprednisolone. Libraries were constructed in a second round of multiplex PCR, after which size selection and purification were performed. Paired-end sequencing of the libraries was performed with 100 bp reads on an Illumina HiSeq2000. SOAPnuke was used to process the raw data, with reads discarded if the reads contained adapters or uncalled bases, had a mean Phred below 15, or lacked an exact constant-primer or identifier match. COPE v1.2.5 was used to merge high-quality paired reads, and clonotypes were defined as unique nucleotide sequences. MiTCR v1.1 was used to align the clonotypes against IMGT TRBV, TRBD and TRBJ reference segments. The analysis was restricted to V-J combinations with a frequency above 0.0001, which together covered 99.2% of the repertoires. A TCS score was defined as the ratio between F50 (clonal expansion) and ExV (chaos), using BLOSUM62-based TCRdist between CDR3 peptides within each V-J. Welch's t-statistics and random forest reduced 500 to 550 V-J features to fewer than 15, which were used in a naive Bayes classifier (R e1071). No statistical method was used to fix the sample size in advance, and group allocation was not hidden from the investigators. The paper describes TCR Vbeta CDR3 sequencing of 130 to 150 peripheral blood samples, made up of roughly 40 ophthalmopathy patients, around 78 hyperthyroidism patients and roughly 17 progressor patients.

This receptor chain uses TRBV15 and TRBJ2-1; a stretch of 8 junction bases matches TRBD1. The sequencing here drew on peripheral blood mononuclear cells (PBMCs), taken at new diagnosis, from a patient treated with antithyroid drugs. This TCR derives from a man aged 25 to 40 with Graves disease. Donor details come from another sample of the same person, matched by shared clones. The nucleotide sequence is given as TGTGCCACCAGCAACCGACAGGGGACCTACAATGAGCAGTTCTTC. The encoded protein is CATSNRQGTYNEQFF.